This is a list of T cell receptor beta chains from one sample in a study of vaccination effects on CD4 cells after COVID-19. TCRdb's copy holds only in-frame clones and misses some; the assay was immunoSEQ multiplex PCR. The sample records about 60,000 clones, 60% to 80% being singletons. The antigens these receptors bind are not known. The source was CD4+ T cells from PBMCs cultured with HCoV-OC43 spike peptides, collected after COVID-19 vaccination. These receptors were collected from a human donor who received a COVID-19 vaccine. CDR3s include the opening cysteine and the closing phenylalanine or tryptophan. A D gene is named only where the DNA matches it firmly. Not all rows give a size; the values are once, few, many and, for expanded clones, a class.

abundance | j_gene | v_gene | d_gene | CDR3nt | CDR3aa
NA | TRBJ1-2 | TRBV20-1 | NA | TGCAGTGCTAGAAACTATGGCTACACCTTC | CSARNYGYTF
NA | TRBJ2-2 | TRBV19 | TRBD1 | TGTGCCAGTAGTGGGGACAGGGTGGGCACCGGGGAGCTGTTTTTT | CASSGDRVGTGELFF
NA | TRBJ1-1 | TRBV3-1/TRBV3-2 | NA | TGTGCCAGCAGCCAAGATTCAGGGAACACTGAAGCTTTCTTT | CASSQDSGNTEAFF
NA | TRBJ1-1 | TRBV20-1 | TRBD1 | TGCAGTGCAAGGGACAGGGTGGGAGCTTTCTTT | CSARDRVGAFF
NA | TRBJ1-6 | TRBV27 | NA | TGTGCCAGCAGTGACGTGGGGGACTCACCCCTCCACTTT | CASSDVGDSPLHF
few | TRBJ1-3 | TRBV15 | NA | TGTGCCACCAGCCCTCGGACAGCTGGAAACACCATATATTTT | CATSPRTAGNTIYF
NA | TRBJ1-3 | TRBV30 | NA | TGTGCCTGGAAAAGGGGGGGACCATCTTCCTCTGGAAACACCATATATTTT | CAWKRGGPSSSGNTIYF
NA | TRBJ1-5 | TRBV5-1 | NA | TGCGCCAGCAGCTTCATTGGGGATCAGCCCCAGCATTTT | CASSFIGDQPQHF
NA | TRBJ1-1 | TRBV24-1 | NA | TGTGCCACCAGGGGACCGAACACTGAAGCTTTCTTT | CATRGPNTEAFF
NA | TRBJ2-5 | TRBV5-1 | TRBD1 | TGCGCCAGCAGCCGGGACAGTGTAGAGACCCAGTACTTC | CASSRDSVETQYF
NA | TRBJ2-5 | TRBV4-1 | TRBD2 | TGCGCCAGCAGTCAACAAACGGGGGGGGCCAGGACCCAGTACTTC | CASSQQTGGARTQYF
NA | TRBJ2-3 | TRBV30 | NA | TGTGCCTGGACAGGGGGCACAGATACGCAGTATTTT | CAWTGGTDTQYF
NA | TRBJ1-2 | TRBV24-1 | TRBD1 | TGTGCCACCAGTGATCCACGGACAGGGGCCGGTGGCTACACCTTC | CATSDPRTGAGGYTF
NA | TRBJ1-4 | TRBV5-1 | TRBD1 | TGCGCCAGCAGCGTCCGGGACCCAGGGGGTGCGACTAATGAAAAACTGTTTTTT | CASSVRDPGGATNEKLFF
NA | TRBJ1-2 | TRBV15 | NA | TGTGCCACCAGCAGGTCTGAGAACTATGGCTACACCTTC | CATSRSENYGYTF
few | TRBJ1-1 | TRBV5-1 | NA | TGCGCCAGCAGCTTACAGGGAAGAGGGGACACTGAAGCTTTCTTT | CASSLQGRGDTEAFF
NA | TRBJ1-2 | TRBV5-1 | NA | TGCGCCAGCAGAGAGGATAACTATGGCTACACCTTC | CASREDNYGYTF
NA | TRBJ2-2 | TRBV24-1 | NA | TGTGCCACCAGTGATTTTTGGGTCAACACCGGGGAGCTGTTTTTT | CATSDFWVNTGELFF